The 22 T cell receptor beta chains in this list originate from one sample, sequenced in a study of T-cell memory formation after mild COVID-19. TCRdb re-analysed the 5' RACE reads in MiXCR, keeping a single row per CDR3 protein. The profile covers roughly 450,000 distinct CDR3 sequences, with around a sixth appearing a single time and 9% to 15% taken by the ten largest. The sample taken for sequencing was PBMCs or a T cell subset sorted from them (not recorded which). The receptors originated from an adult woman who had mild COVID-19 (a few samples of this study predate the infection). Cell type and time point are not known.

The chain links TRBV6-2 or TRBV6-3 to TRBJ2-7; a weak D match, TRBD1 (5 bases). Germline lookup yields CDR1 MNHEY and CDR2 SVGEGT. CDR3 length equals 13 residues. Between the trimmed V and J ends, which lost 10 bases and 2 bases, there was a span of 15 bases. CDR3 loop: CATRQPQAYEQYF. The CDR3 nucleotides read TGTGCCACAAGACAGCCCCAAGCCTACGAGCAGTACTTC.

This clonotype was seen only a few times. The rearrangement links TRBV7-8 to TRBJ2-2, with 8 nucleotides matching TRBD1. This CDR3 contains 15 residues. Losses at the gene ends were 3 bases for V and 6 bases for J; bases not matched to a gene: 6. Germline CDR1 is SGHVS and CDR2 is FQNEAQ. CDR3 region: CASSFSRGRAGELFF. The CDR3 nucleotides are TGTGCCAGCAGCTTCTCCAGGGGGCGGGCCGGGGAGCTGTTTTTT. Full variable domain (rest looked up from reference TRBV7-8 and TRBJ2-2): GAGVSQSPRYKVAKRGQDVALRCDPISGHVSLFWYQQALGQGPEFLTYFQNEAQLDKSGLPSDRFFAERPEGSVSTLKIQRTQQEDSAVYLCASSFSRGRAGELFFGEGSRLTVL.

The chain uses TRBV11-2 and TRBJ1-1, with D perhaps TRBD1 (6 bases). Germline V gives CDR1 SGHAT, CDR2 FQNNGV. This CDR3 is built from 15 residues. The V end was cut by 3 bases, the J end by 3 bases, with 14 bases between. CDR3 region: CASSFRGGWDTEAFF. The DNA for the CDR3 is TGTGCCAGCAGCTTCAGGGGCGGCTGGGACACTGAAGCTTTCTTT.

This clonotype was observed at least ten times. J is TRBJ2-3 and V is TRBV7-9; TRBD1 is a possible D gene (6 bases). The CDR3 has 14 amino acids. The germline CDR1 and CDR2 sequences are SEHNR and FQNEAQ (reference sequence). Trimming pared 5 bases from V and 2 bases from J, leaving 11 bases between. The CDR3 nucleotides read TGTGCCAGCAGCGGACAGTCTTACACAGATACGCAGTATTTT. It encodes CASSGQSYTDTQYF.

The table lists this clonotype with a few counts. The gene calls are TRBV24-1 and TRBJ2-1, with D possibly being TRBD1 or TRBD2 (5 bases each). This CDR3 contains 13 residues. V was cut by 7 bases and J by 5 bases, with 11 bases left in between. Germline CDR1 and CDR2: KGHDR and SFDVKD. CDR3 residues: CATRRDANNEQFF. CDR3 bases: TGTGCCACCAGAAGGGACGCTAACAATGAGCAGTTCTTC.

The chain is built from TRBV4-3 and TRBJ2-7, with 11 bases matching TRBD1. V trimming: 0 bases; J trimming: 2 bases; junction bases outside the gene matches: 6. There are 17 residues in the CDR3. Germline-derived CDR1 and CDR2 are LGHNA and YSLEER. The CDR3: CASSQEWTGGSPYEQYF. Written as DNA, the CDR3 is TGCGCCAGCAGCCAAGAGTGGACAGGGGGCAGTCCCTACGAGCAGTACTTC.

The gene calls are TRBV9 and TRBJ2-3; tentatively, D is TRBD1 (6 bases). Germline V gene sequence: CDR1 SGDLS, CDR2 YYNGEE. V was trimmed by 3 bases and J by 2 bases, leaving 16 bases between them. This CDR3 is 16 amino acids long. The CDR3 nucleotides read TGTGCCAGCAGCGCCTCGGGACACCCTAACACAGATACGCAGTATTTT. As protein: CASSASGHPNTDTQYF.

The rearrangement uses TRBV20-1 and TRBJ1-5; 9 nucleotides agree with TRBD1. The V segment lost 2 bases and the J segment 6 bases; nucleotides outside the gene matches: 5. Germline V gene sequence: CDR1 DFQATT, CDR2 SNEGSKA (reference sequence). The CDR3 has 14 residues. CDR3 amino acids: CSARPGQGSQPQHF. The CDR3, as DNA: TGCAGTGCTAGACCGGGACAGGGATCTCAGCCCCAGCATTTT.

This clonotype was picked up a small number of times. The chain couples TRBV3-1 to TRBJ1-6, with D unclear. The CDR3 is 15 residues long. CDR1 is LGHDT and CDR2 is YNNKEL in the germline V gene (reference sequence). Trimming cost V 1 base and J 7 bases, with 11 bases left between them. CDR3 residues: CASSQGRAVNSPLHF. The DNA for the CDR3 is TGTGCCAGCAGCCAAGGGCGGGCCGTGAATTCACCCCTCCACTTT. Full variable domain (remainder filled in from reference TRBV3-1 and TRBJ1-6): DTAVSQTPKYLVTQMGNDKSIKCEQNLGHDTMYWYKQDSKKFLKIMFSYNNKELIINETVPNRFSPKSPDKAHLNLHINSLELGDSAVYFCASSQGRAVNSPLHFGNGTRLTVT.

This clonotype has a handful of counts. V usage is TRBV3-1 and J usage is TRBJ1-1; D unresolved. V lost 8 bases, J lost 4 bases, and 14 bases lay in between. The germline V gene has CDR1 LGHDT and CDR2 YNNKEL (reference sequence). The CDR3 totals 13 residues. As DNA, the CDR3 is TGTGCCAGCTCCCGTGGGCCCGCCACTGAAGCTTTCTTT. Translation: CASSRGPATEAFF.

The CDR3 DNA follows: TGTGCCAGCAGTCCCTCATTAGACCGCAGGCCCGATACGCAGTATTTT. Translation: CASSPSLDRRPDTQYF. The rearrangement joins TRBV6-6 to TRBJ2-3; D is uncertain. Trimming took 5 bases from V and 6 from J, leaving 21 bases between them. The CDR3 loop spans 16 amino acids. Germline CDR1 and CDR2: MNHNY and SVGAGI (reference sequence).

The sample holds many counts of this clonotype. The rearrangement uses TRBV3-1 and TRBJ1-3, with unresolved D. V was shortened by 0 bases and J by 3 bases, with 9 bases between the two germline ends. This CDR3 has 15 residues. Germline lookup yields CDR1 LGHDT and CDR2 YNNKEL (reference sequence). Here the CDR3 DNA reads TGTGCCAGCAGCCAAGATCGCGGTGTTGGAAACACCATATATTTT. Its translation is CASSQDRGVGNTIYF. The full variable domain, in which reference TRBV3-1 and TRBJ1-3 provide the parts outside the CDR3, is DTAVSQTPKYLVTQMGNDKSIKCEQNLGHDTMYWYKQDSKKFLKIMFSYNNKELIINETVPNRFSPKSPDKAHLNLHINSLELGDSAVYFCASSQDRGVGNTIYFGEGSWLTVV.

This clonotype was counted between two and nine times. The chain couples TRBV7-2 to TRBJ2-5, with unresolved D. The CDR3 spans 13 residues. The germline CDR1 and CDR2 sequences are SGHTA and FQGNSA. Trimming stripped 5 bases from V and 5 bases from J, with 12 bases between. CDR3: CASSVNSGETQYF. The CDR3 nucleotides read TGTGCCAGCAGCGTAAATAGTGGGGAGACCCAGTACTTC.

The V and J genes are TRBV24-1 and TRBJ2-3, with D possibly called TRBD1 or TRBD2 (5 bases each). This CDR3 spans 18 amino acids. V lost 0 bases and J 6 bases, leaving 21 bases between the germline ends. The germline CDR1 and CDR2 sequences are KGHDR and SFDVKD. The CDR3 loop is CATSDLGPAGSLRDTQYF. The CDR3 nucleotides are TGTGCCACCAGTGATTTGGGACCCGCAGGGAGCTTGAGGGATACGCAGTATTTT.

This clonotype was observed a few times. This rearrangement joins TRBV25-1 to TRBJ2-2; 8 bases align to TRBD1. Trimming removed 4 bases from V and 4 bases from J; junction bases left unmatched: 8. This CDR3 has 16 residues. The germline V gene has CDR1 MGHDK and CDR2 SYGVNS. For the CDR3, the DNA is TGTGCCAGCAGTGCCGACAGGGGTGGTGGCACCGGGGAGCTGTTTTTT. Encoded protein: CASSADRGGGTGELFF. The full variable domain, with the rest looked up from reference TRBV25-1 and TRBJ2-2, is EADIYQTPRYLVIGTGKKITLECSQTMGHDKMYWYQQDPGMELHLIHYSYGVNSTEKGDLSSESTVSRIRTEHFPLTLESARPSHTSQYLCASSADRGGGTGELFFGEGSRLTVL.

The chain employs TRBV11-2 and TRBJ2-3, with 8 nucleotides matching TRBD1. The germline V gene encodes CDR1 SGHAT and CDR2 FQNNGV. Trimming at V came to 2 bases and at J to 4 bases, leaving 5 bases not matched to a gene. The CDR3 runs to 15 residues. CDR3 bases: TGTGCCAGCAGCTTATTTCAGGGGGCCCCAGATACGCAGTATTTT. Amino acids: CASSLFQGAPDTQYF.

The chain couples TRBV20-1 to TRBJ2-3, with 15 bases fitting TRBD2. Trimming removed 5 bases from V and 3 bases from J; junction bases left unmatched: 6. Germline V gene sequence: CDR1 DFQATT, CDR2 SNEGSKA (reference sequence). CDR3 length: 16 residues. The CDR3 sequence: CSARRTSGGATDTQYF. The DNA of the CDR3 is TGCAGTGCTCGAAGGACTAGCGGGGGGGCAACAGATACGCAGTATTTT.

This clonotype has only a few counts. The chain recombines TRBV4-3 with TRBJ2-5, with 10 bases matching TRBD2. This CDR3 has 16 amino acids. From germline, CDR1 is LGHNA and CDR2 YSLEER. V lost 0 bases, J lost 2 bases, and 3 bases stayed unmatched. The CDR3 spells CASSQERLAGQETQYF. The CDR3, as DNA: TGCGCCAGCAGCCAAGAAAGACTAGCGGGTCAAGAGACCCAGTACTTC.

This clonotype was seen only a few times. The rearrangement joins TRBV4-3 to TRBJ2-1; tentatively, D is TRBD2 (5 bases). CDR3 length: 15 amino acids. Germline values: CDR1 LGHNA, CDR2 YSLEER. V was trimmed by 4 bases and J by 2 bases, leaving 12 bases between them. The CDR3 region has the DNA TGCGCCAGCAGCCGATTGACTACTACCTACAATGAGCAGTTCTTC. Translating it yields CASSRLTTTYNEQFF.

Only a few counts were recorded for this clonotype. The genes are TRBV6-5 and TRBJ1-1; TRBD1 aligns across 9 bases. The germline V gene has CDR1 MNHEY and CDR2 SVGAGI. The CDR3 consists of 15 residues. The J segment lost 1 base and the V segment lost 6 bases, leaving 6 bases of the junction unmatched. CDR3 sequence reads: CASRWGQGSNTEAFF. For the CDR3, the DNA is TGTGCCAGCAGATGGGGACAGGGTTCGAACACTGAAGCTTTCTTT.

The chain combines TRBV19 with TRBJ2-1; 10 positions match TRBD2. CDR3 size: 14 residues. CDR1 is LNHDA and CDR2 is SQIVND in the germline V gene (reference sequence). The ends lost 10 bases at V and 2 bases at J; junction bases unmatched: 5. The CDR3: CATNSGGTYNEQFF. The CDR3 DNA is TGTGCCACCAATAGCGGGGGGACCTACAATGAGCAGTTCTTC.

The chain links TRBV3-1 to TRBJ2-7, with 8 nucleotides matching TRBD1. V gave up 4 bases and J gave up 3 bases; unmatched junction bases: 11. The CDR3 consists of 16 residues. The germline gives CDR1 LGHDT, CDR2 YNNKEL (reference sequence). DNA for the CDR3: TGTGCCAGCAGCCTACCCTCCGGGACAGGACACTACGAGCAGTACTTC. This translates into CASSLPSGTGHYEQYF.